These 20 T cell receptor beta chains share one sample of origin, sequenced in a study of early T cells in non-severe SARS-CoV-2 infection. In TCRdb, the 5' RACE reads were re-called with MiXCR into one record per CDR3 protein. The data contain roughly 27,000 distinct CDR3 sequences, about 5.5% of them singletons. Sequencing used whole blood. All receptors derive from an adult who was a healthcare worker with PCR-confirmed SARS-CoV-2 infection or an uninfected control (not recorded which).

At least ten counts were recorded for this clonotype. The rearrangement joins TRBV6-2 or TRBV6-3 to TRBJ1-4, with no clear D. This CDR3 is built from 11 residues. V lost 8 bases and J 10 bases, leaving 11 bases between the germline ends. The germline V gene encodes CDR1 MNHEY and CDR2 SVGEGT. This chain's CDR3 is CASGLGGKLFF. The CDR3 nucleotides are TGTGCCAGCGGACTGGGTGGAAAACTGTTTTTT.

This clonotype was seen ten or more times. The chain couples TRBV20-1 to TRBJ2-7; D tentatively fits TRBD1 or TRBD2 (5 bases each). The germline V gene encodes CDR1 DFQATT and CDR2 SNEGSKA (reference sequence). The V end was cut by 5 bases, the J end by 2 bases, with 19 bases between. This CDR3 is built from 15 residues. Here the CDR3 reads CSASGTPSGPYEQYF. The CDR3 DNA follows: TGCAGTGCTTCCGGGACGCCCAGTGGTCCCTACGAGCAGTACTTC.

The table lists this clonotype with many counts. This rearrangement joins TRBV6-1 to TRBJ2-3; 11 bases map to TRBD2. Germline V lookup: CDR1 MNHNS, CDR2 SASEGT. The V segment lost 5 bases and the J segment 5 bases; nucleotides outside the gene matches: 3. This CDR3 spans 14 amino acids. The CDR3 region is CASSLAGGRDTQYF. The DNA for the CDR3 is TGTGCCAGCAGTCTAGCGGGGGGTAGAGATACGCAGTATTTT.

This clonotype has just a few counts. The chain employs TRBV30 and TRBJ2-7; D is possibly TRBD1 (6 bases). Trimming stripped 3 bases from V and 5 bases from J, with 8 bases between. Germline V lookup: CDR1 GTSNPN, CDR2 SVGIG (reference sequence). The CDR3 totals 11 residues. CDR3 DNA: TGTGCCTGGAGCCAGGGGAACGAGCAGTACTTC. It is translated as CAWSQGNEQYF.

This clonotype has a count of ten or more. The gene calls are TRBV20-1 and TRBJ2-7; 12 bases map to TRBD2. V trimming: 1 base; J trimming: 4 bases; junction bases outside the gene matches: 8. The CDR3 sequence is 16 residues long. Germline V CDR1 and CDR2: DFQATT, SNEGSKA (reference sequence). The CDR3 is CSARANSGTSGYEQYF. The CDR3 DNA reads TGCAGTGCTAGAGCCAATTCTGGGACTAGCGGGTACGAGCAGTACTTC.

This chain joins TRBV6-5 and TRBJ2-1, with 7 positions matching TRBD2. This CDR3 region has 16 residues. Trimming removed 0 bases from V and 7 bases from J; junction bases left unmatched: 9. Germline CDR1 is MNHEY and CDR2 is SVGAGI. CDR3: CASSYSTSRARNEQFF. CDR3 bases: TGTGCCAGCAGTTACTCGACTAGCAGGGCACGGAATGAGCAGTTCTTC.

For this clonotype: Just one base apart from a much larger clone, this may be a read error. The rearrangement joins TRBV27 to TRBJ2-7; 7 nucleotides match TRBD1. This CDR3 has 14 residues. Germline CDR1 is MNHEY and CDR2 is SMNVEV (reference sequence). The CDR3 sequence is CVSSLQPGGYEQYF. The CDR3 DNA reads as TGTGTCAGCAGTTTACAGCCAGGGGGCTACGAGCAGTACTTC.

This clonotype appeared many times. V and J are TRBV10-3 and TRBJ2-7, with 10 bases that match TRBD2. Germline V gene data show CDR1 as ENHRY and CDR2 as SYGVKD. The V gene end was trimmed by 6 bases and the J gene end by 4 bases; junction bases not matched to a gene: 12. There are 16 residues in the CDR3. CDR3 in amino acids: CAISHPGLASKYEQYF. The CDR3 DNA is TGTGCCATCAGCCACCCGGGACTAGCGAGCAAATACGAGCAGTACTTC.

This clonotype was observed a handful of times. The rearrangement joins TRBV6-1 to TRBJ2-7, with D unclear. The CDR3 runs 12 residues. With 5 bases removed from V and 2 bases from J, the gap between germline ends came to 7 bases. The germline gives CDR1 MNHNS, CDR2 SASEGT. The DNA for the CDR3 is TGTGCCAGCAGTAGCATGGCCTACGAGCAGTACTTC. Translated, it gives CASSSMAYEQYF.

This clonotype was counted a few times. This chain uses TRBV7-2 with TRBJ2-1, with no clear D. V gave up 5 bases and J gave up 0 bases, with 14 bases separating them. The germline gives CDR1 SGHTA, CDR2 FQGNSA. The CDR3 runs to 16 residues. The CDR3 region has the DNA TGTGCCAGCAGCCTCTCTCTAGATCTCTCCTACAATGAGCAGTTCTTC. Its protein product is CASSLSLDLSYNEQFF.

This clonotype has ten or more counts. The rearrangement links TRBV18 to TRBJ1-2, with D unclear. Germline V CDR1 and CDR2: KGHSH, LQKENI. This CDR3 is built from 15 residues. The germline V and J ends were trimmed by 3 bases and 0 bases, with 11 bases remaining between them. The CDR3 loop is CASSPRTEANYGYTF. CDR3 coding DNA: TGTGCCAGCTCACCGCGGACCGAAGCTAACTATGGCTACACCTTC.

This clonotype was recorded many times. J is TRBJ1-1 and V is TRBV12-3 or TRBV12-4, with D perhaps TRBD1 (5 bases). CDR3 size: 12 residues. V was cut by 0 bases and J by 8 bases, with 7 bases left in between. CDR3 region: CASSLAGGEAFF. The CDR3 nucleotides read TGTGCCAGCAGTTTAGCGGGGGGAGAAGCTTTCTTT.

The V gene is TRBV10-2, the J gene TRBJ2-5, with D possibly TRBD1 on 5 matching bases. Trimming took off 6 bases at V and 2 bases at J, with 7 bases between the two ends. The V gene's germline CDR1 is WSHSY and CDR2 SAAADI. This CDR3 region has 12 residues. CDR3 DNA: TGCGCCAGCAGGACAGAACAAGAGACCCAGTACTTC. This gives the protein CASRTEQETQYF.

The sample holds many counts of this clonotype. The V call is TRBV7-9, the J call TRBJ1-2; D not certain. The V and J ends lost 5 bases and 6 bases respectively, with 10 bases between them. The germline gives CDR1 SEHNR, CDR2 FQNEAQ (reference sequence). The CDR3 is made up of 12 amino acids. CDR3 in DNA: TGTGCCAGCAGCCTCCCGGCCCATGGCTACACCTTC. Translating gives CASSLPAHGYTF.

This clonotype was counted ten times or more. The CDR3 protein is CASSFGLKTTYEQYF. Written as DNA, the CDR3 is TGTGCCAGCAGCTTTGGGTTGAAGACTACCTACGAGCAGTACTTC. The gene calls are TRBV5-5 and TRBJ2-7, with a possible D match to TRBD2 (5 bases). Germline V gives CDR1 SGHKS, CDR2 YYEKEE (reference sequence). V was trimmed by 2 bases and J by 2 bases, leaving 14 bases between them. This CDR3 contains 15 residues.

This clonotype was detected ten times or more. The chain has TRBV7-9 and TRBJ2-2; 7 bases line up with TRBD2. With V trimmed by 7 bases and J by 4 bases, 3 bases remained unmatched. Germline V gives CDR1 SEHNR, CDR2 FQNEAQ (reference sequence). The CDR3 extends over 13 amino acids. The CDR3, as DNA: TGTGCCAGCACCCTAGCGGCCACCGGGGAGCTGTTTTTT. Translated: CASTLAATGELFF.

Ten or more counts support this clonotype. V and J are TRBV4-2 and TRBJ2-3; 7 bases line up with TRBD1. Trimming took 3 bases from V and 1 from J; bases not matched to a gene: 7. The CDR3 is made up of 16 amino acids. Germline V CDR1 and CDR2: LGHNA, YNFKEQ. The CDR3 sequence is CASSHARGQGTDTQYF. The CDR3, as DNA: TGTGCCAGCAGCCATGCCCGAGGACAGGGCACAGATACGCAGTATTTT.

At least ten counts were recorded for this clonotype. CDR3 loop: CASSGRTASNQPQHF. CDR3 DNA sequence: TGTGCCAGCAGTGGCCGGACGGCTAGCAATCAGCCCCAGCATTTT. The chain carries TRBV2 and TRBJ1-5; D ambiguous. Trimming took off 4 bases at V and 0 bases at J, with 10 bases between the two ends. The germline CDR1 and CDR2 sequences are SNHLY and FYNNEI. CDR3 length: 15 amino acids.

The table lists this clonotype with many counts. The rearrangement links TRBV27 to TRBJ2-7, with 14 bases fitting TRBD2. From germline, CDR1 is MNHEY and CDR2 SMNVEV (reference sequence). The CDR3 spans 15 residues. The ends lost 5 bases at V and 6 bases at J; junction bases unmatched: 6. Here the CDR3 reads CASSEWTSGRFEQYF. The CDR3 DNA reads TGTGCCAGCAGTGAGTGGACTAGCGGGAGGTTCGAGCAGTACTTC.

This clonotype has a handful of counts. The chain joins TRBV10-3 to TRBJ1-1; 8 nucleotides match TRBD1. The V segment lost 6 bases and the J segment 3 bases; nucleotides outside the gene matches: 9. This CDR3 contains 15 residues. The germline CDR1 and CDR2 sequences are ENHRY and SYGVKD. CDR3 protein: CAIRDRAGGHTEAFF. CDR3 coding DNA: TGTGCCATCAGGGACAGGGCGGGAGGACACACTGAAGCTTTCTTT.